The rows below give T cell receptor beta chains drawn from one sample of a study of vaccination effects on CD4 cells after COVID-19. Sequenced by immunoSEQ multiplex PCR; TCRdb stores in-frame clones only, minus some. The top ten hold approximately 17% of the sample, which has roughly 23,000 clones, 65% to 85% seen once. Their recognized antigens are unknown. This specimen was CD4+ T cells from PBMCs cultured with SARS-CoV-2 spike peptides, taken before COVID-19 vaccination. These TCRs come from a human donor who had a prior SARS-CoV-2 infection. The CDR3 runs from the conserved cysteine through the conserved F or W.

>TRBV5-8|TRBJ2-7
CASSPNGFTFGSYEQYF
>TRBV4-2|TRBJ1-4
CASSLRGQDEKLFF
>TRBV7-7|TRBJ2-3
CASSPQRGLTDTQYF
>TRBV7-6|TRBJ2-3
CASSSRGGSSYYTQYF
>TRBV19|TRBJ2-7
CASSIRTSGSYEQYF
>TRBV7-2|TRBJ1-5
CASSSDMAHQPQHF
>TRBV3-1/TRBV3-2|TRBJ2-1
CASSQVRREKQFF
>TRBV23-1|TRBJ2-1
CASSQNLWTGCNEQFF
>TRBV30|TRBJ1-1
CAWSLEGGTEAFF
>TRBV30|TRBJ2-5
CAWSLTLETQYF
>TRBV6-5|TRBJ1-1
CASSRHGGNTEAFF
>TRBV2|TRBJ2-5
CASSAGQGPRETQYF
>TRBV11-3|TRBJ2-1
CASSSSQTRANEQFF
>TRBV2|TRBJ2-7
CASREQTGGYEQYF
>TRBV7-2|TRBJ1-6
CASSLYENSPLHF
>TRBV18|TRBJ2-1
CASSRGLAGKVEQFF
>TRBV6-5|TRBJ1-3
CACQGDSYGNTIYF
>TRBV20-1|TRBJ2-2
CSASLGVAGELFF
>TRBV7-2|TRBJ2-2
CASRPTLAGANTGELFF
>TRBV18|TRBJ2-1
CASSPSRGSYNEQFF
>TRBV15|TRBJ2-2
CATSRGGSGRATGELFF
>TRBV30|TRBJ1-5
CAWSRGSNQPQHF